The 20 T cell receptor beta chains below come from one sample, sequenced in a study of control samples from healthy donors and cancer patients. TCRdb keeps only in-frame clones here, not all; method: immunoSEQ multiplex PCR. The sample includes around 70,000 clones, approximately 94% of them seen just once. Sequencing was done on a sample of blood. These receptors were taken from a woman aged 25 to 39 in good health.

The J gene is TRBJ1-1, the V gene TRBV6-4; perhaps TRBD1 as D (5 bases). The CDR3 totals 13 residues. Germline V lookup: CDR1 MRHNA, CDR2 SNTAGT. V was cut by 6 bases and J by 4 bases, with 12 bases left in between. The chain's CDR3 is CASRGEGFTEAFF. The CDR3 nucleotides are TGTGCCAGCAGAGGGGAGGGGTTCACTGAAGCTTTCTTT.

The J gene is TRBJ1-1, the V gene TRBV27; D is uncertain. V was trimmed by 6 bases and J by 0 bases, leaving 17 bases between them. CDR3 length equals 16 residues. The germline CDR1 and CDR2 sequences are MNHEY and SMNVEV (reference sequence). The CDR3 nucleotides read TGTGCCAGCAGCTCCGACCGTATCGCCATGAACACTGAAGCTTTCTTT. It encodes CASSSDRIAMNTEAFF.

The CDR3 reads CASSEALLGLTGQPNTEAFF. Here the CDR3 DNA reads TGTGCCAGCAGTGAAGCGCTTTTGGGTCTCACTGGACAGCCGAACACTGAAGCTTTCTTT. This rearrangement joins TRBV2 to TRBJ1-1, with D possibly matching TRBD1 (6 bases). Germline lookup yields CDR1 SNHLY and CDR2 FYNNEI. The CDR3 runs 20 residues. With 0 bases removed from V and 1 base from J, the gap between germline ends came to 24 bases.

The chain carries TRBV18 and TRBJ1-4; weak D call: TRBD1 (5 bases). CDR3 size: 19 residues. V lost 4 bases and J 0 bases, leaving 21 bases between the germline ends. The germline CDR1 and CDR2 sequences are KGHSH and LQKENI. CDR3 sequence: CASSRQTRPGVATNEKLFF. CDR3 bases: TGTGCCAGCTCACGTCAGACCAGGCCGGGGGTCGCAACTAATGAAAAACTGTTTTTT.

CDR3 residues: CATSELNTEAFF. The CDR3 DNA sequence: TGTGCCACCAGCGAGTTGAACACTGAAGCTTTCTTT. The chain joins TRBV15 to TRBJ1-1; no clear D gene. The V gene lost 5 bases and the J gene lost 0 bases, with 4 bases spanning the gap. CDR3 length equals 12 residues. Per the germline V gene, CDR1 is LNHNV and CDR2 is YYDKDF (reference sequence).

V is TRBV6-6 and J is TRBJ1-5, with unresolved D. Trimming took 2 bases from V and 6 from J, leaving 5 bases between them. The CDR3 is 12 residues long. Germline-derived CDR1 and CDR2 are MNHNY and SVGAGI (reference sequence). CDR3: CASSYDRQPQHF. DNA for the CDR3: TGTGCCAGCAGTTACGACCGTCAGCCCCAGCATTTT.

The V and J genes are TRBV7-9 and TRBJ2-2; a weak D match, TRBD1 (5 bases). The CDR3 consists of 12 residues. V dropped 2 bases and J dropped 7 bases, with 5 bases sitting between them. Germline V gene sequence: CDR1 SEHNR, CDR2 FQNEAQ (reference sequence). The DNA for the CDR3 is TGTGCCAGCAGCTTACAGGGCGGGGAGCTGTTTTTT. Translated, it gives CASSLQGGELFF.

CDR3 sequence: CASSIFGSHTEAFF. The CDR3 DNA sequence: TGTGCCAGTAGTATTTTCGGGTCTCACACTGAAGCTTTCTTT. The J gene is TRBJ1-1, the V gene TRBV19; D is undetermined. CDR3 length equals 14 residues. V gave up 3 bases and J gave up 3 bases, with 11 bases separating them. Germline CDR1 LNHDA, CDR2 SQIVND (reference sequence).

The chain links TRBV19 to TRBJ1-1, with TRBD1 matching over 8 bases. Unmatched junction bases numbered 3, after V lost 2 bases and J lost 1 base. The CDR3 consists of 15 residues. Germline-derived CDR1 and CDR2 are LNHDA and SQIVND (reference sequence). CDR3 DNA: TGTGCCAGTAGTATACCTGACAGGGGGAACACTGAAGCTTTCTTT. Translating it yields CASSIPDRGNTEAFF.

In nucleotides, the CDR3 is TGTGCCAGCGGCGTTTCCGCAGAGACCCAGTACTTC. Translated: CASGVSAETQYF. V gene TRBV2 combines with J gene TRBJ2-5, with unresolved D. The ends were cut back, 8 bases at V and 4 bases at J, with 11 bases in the middle. This CDR3 has 12 residues. Per germline, CDR1 SNHLY and CDR2 FYNNEI.

This sequence joins TRBV2 and TRBJ2-1; 15 nucleotides agree with TRBD2. J lost 0 bases, V lost 7 bases, and 4 bases had no gene match. The germline V gene has CDR1 SNHLY and CDR2 FYNNEI. This CDR3 region has 17 residues. The CDR3 nucleotides read TGTGCCAGCAAGGGACTAGCGGGGGGAAACTCCTACAATGAGCAGTTCTTC. Its protein product is CASKGLAGGNSYNEQFF.

The gene calls are TRBV5-1 and TRBJ1-1; no clear D. Trimming pared 6 bases from V and 2 bases from J, leaving 17 bases between. Germline V gene lookup returns CDR1 SGHRS and CDR2 YFSETQ. The CDR3 loop spans 15 amino acids. The CDR3 loop is CASIRAVGDNTEAFF. The CDR3 region has the DNA TGCGCCAGCATCCGAGCTGTTGGGGATAACACTGAAGCTTTCTTT.

This chain uses TRBV2 with TRBJ1-3; tentatively, D is TRBD1 (5 bases). The CDR3 runs to 16 residues. In germline, CDR1 is SNHLY, CDR2 FYNNEI. With 4 bases removed from V and 2 bases from J, the gap between germline ends came to 15 bases. CDR3 sequence (DNA): TGTGCCAGCAGTGGGCAGGGCCCTGGGGCTGGAAACACCATATATTTT. As protein: CASSGQGPGAGNTIYF.

This chain joins TRBV7-8 and TRBJ1-5; 9 nucleotides agree with TRBD1. The length of the CDR3 is 15 residues. Germline CDR1 SGHVS, CDR2 FQNEAQ. With V trimmed by 2 bases and J by 3 bases, 2 bases remained unmatched. CDR3 loop: CASSLWTGVNQPQHF. DNA of the CDR3: TGTGCCAGCAGCTTATGGACAGGGGTCAATCAGCCCCAGCATTTT.

Here the CDR3 DNA reads TGTGCCAGCAGTCGGGGGTCCGGGGAGCTGTTTTTT. Its protein product is CASSRGSGELFF. The chain couples TRBV28 to TRBJ2-2; possibly TRBD2 for D (6 bases). V lost 5 bases, J lost 6 bases, and 7 bases lay in between. From germline, CDR1 is MDHEN and CDR2 SYDVKM. The CDR3 runs 12 residues.

The V call is TRBV9, the J call TRBJ1-6; 9 nucleotides align to TRBD1. The germline gives CDR1 SGDLS, CDR2 YYNGEE. Trimming cost V 0 bases and J 10 bases; bases outside gene matches: 5. This CDR3 has 15 amino acids. CDR3 region: CASSVVDRGASPLHF. CDR3 coding DNA: TGTGCCAGCAGCGTAGTGGACAGGGGTGCGTCACCCCTCCACTTT.

The chain has TRBV6-5 and TRBJ2-7; unclear D gene. The CDR3 has 13 amino acids. V was trimmed by 2 bases and J by 2 bases, leaving 7 bases between them. The germline CDR1 and CDR2 sequences are MNHEY and SVGAGI. As DNA, the CDR3 is TGTGCCAGCAGTTACGGGTGGGCCTACGAGCAGTACTTC. Protein product: CASSYGWAYEQYF.

This chain connects TRBV2 to TRBJ1-1, with D uncertain. Germline CDR1 is SNHLY and CDR2 is FYNNEI. The length of the CDR3 is 14 residues. V lost 3 bases and J 1 base, leaving 9 bases between the germline ends. CDR3 residues: CASSEEVPNTEAFF. CDR3 in DNA: TGTGCCAGCAGTGAGGAGGTGCCGAACACTGAAGCTTTCTTT.

The CDR3 loop is CASSPYPNTEAFF. The CDR3 DNA reads as TGTGCCAGCAGCCCTTACCCGAACACTGAAGCTTTCTTT. V gene TRBV7-3 combines with J gene TRBJ1-1; D unclear. In germline, CDR1 is SGHTA, CDR2 FQGTGA. Trimming removed 5 bases at V and 1 base at J, with 8 bases between. The CDR3 covers 13 residues.

The CDR3 here is CASSEVGRGRTDTQYF. CDR3 in DNA: TGTGCCAGCAGTGAGGTCGGGCGGGGAAGGACAGATACGCAGTATTTT. The chain uses TRBV2 and TRBJ2-3, with D possibly being TRBD2 (6 bases). The CDR3 has 16 residues. Looked up from germline, CDR1 is SNHLY and CDR2 is FYNNEI. Trimming left V 3 bases short and J 3 bases short, with 16 bases between.